One and the same sample provided the 16 T cell receptor beta chains below, sequenced in a study of blood T cell repertoires in COVID-19. This table comes from immunoSEQ multiplex PCR, and its TCRdb copy is limited to in-frame clones, with some not included. This sample has about 220,000 clones, with over 60% found just once. The sample consisted of peripheral blood. Receptors originate from a woman aged 65 to 85 with acute or convalescent COVID-19.

This clone was observed a few times. V usage is TRBV5-6 and J usage is TRBJ2-3, with 10 bases fitting TRBD1. V shed 3 bases, J shed 5 bases, and the junction held 9 bases outside the gene matches. Per the germline V gene, CDR1 is SGHDT and CDR2 is YYEEEE. The CDR3 length is 16 residues. In DNA, the CDR3 is TGTGCCAGCAGCTCCCTCTGGACAGGGGGAGTAGATACGCAGTATTTT. This sequence encodes CASSSLWTGGVDTQYF.

The sample holds one count of this clone. The V call is TRBV12-3 or TRBV12-4, the J call TRBJ1-1; a weak D match, TRBD1 (6 bases). Trimming removed 8 bases from V and 6 bases from J, with 13 bases in between. There are 12 residues in the CDR3. CDR3 protein: CASLEPGAEAFF. The CDR3 DNA reads as TGTGCCAGCTTAGAGCCAGGGGCTGAAGCTTTCTTT.

The chain joins TRBV18 to TRBJ2-2; D perhaps matches TRBD2 (5 bases). The CDR3 sequence is 15 residues long. Deletions cut 6 bases from V and 1 base from J, with 12 bases between. Germline V lookup: CDR1 KGHSH, CDR2 LQKENI. The CDR3 DNA reads as TGTGCCAGCTCCCCGCAGAGCGGGAACACCGGGGAGCTGTTTTTT. This codes for CASSPQSGNTGELFF.

The chain joins TRBV15 to TRBJ1-4; TRBD1 aligns across 8 bases. The germline CDR1 and CDR2 sequences are LNHNV and YYDKDF (reference sequence). The junction had 6 bases not matched to a gene; V was cut back by 6 bases and J by 9 bases. The CDR3 has 13 residues. The CDR3, as DNA: TGTGCCACCAGTTGGGACAGGCGGAAAAAACTGTTTTTT. Translation gives CATSWDRRKKLFF. Drawing the rest from reference TRBV15 and TRBJ1-4, the complete variable domain is DAMVIQNPRYQVTQFGKPVTLSCSQTLNHNVMYWYQQKSSQAPKLLFHYYDKDFNNEADTPDNFQSRRPNTSFCFLDIRSPGLGDTAMYLCATSWDRRKKLFFGSGTQLSVL.

The V call is TRBV5-1, the J call TRBJ1-1; D remains ambiguous. Germline loops: CDR1 SGHRS, CDR2 YFSETQ. The CDR3 is 14 amino acids. The V and J ends lost 2 bases and 1 base respectively, with 9 bases between them. The CDR3 nucleotides read TGCGCCAGCAGCTTACCCCAACAGAACACTGAAGCTTTCTTT. It specifies CASSLPQQNTEAFF.

The chain is built from TRBV10-3 and TRBJ1-2; 9 bases are shared with TRBD1. Germline V gene lookup returns CDR1 ENHRY and CDR2 SYGVKD. Germline trimming cut 6 bases from V and 3 bases from J; bases unmatched to any gene: 5. The CDR3 has 14 amino acids. Here the CDR3 reads CAIRDRGGDYGYTF. DNA for the CDR3: TGTGCCATCAGGGACAGGGGCGGGGACTATGGCTACACCTTC.

As DNA, the CDR3 is TGCGCCAGCACCCTCCGGTCGGGTCCTTACCAAGAGACCCAGTACTTC. Translation: CASTLRSGPYQETQYF. V gene TRBV5-1 combines with J gene TRBJ2-5; D unresolved. V dropped 6 bases and J dropped 0 bases, with 18 bases sitting between them. The CDR3 contains 16 residues. From germline, CDR1 is SGHRS and CDR2 YFSETQ.

The V and J genes are TRBV2 and TRBJ1-4; D is perhaps TRBD1 (6 bases). Per germline, CDR1 SNHLY and CDR2 FYNNEI. The CDR3 length is 16 residues. The V and J ends lost 6 bases and 7 bases respectively, with 21 bases between them. For the CDR3, the DNA is TGTGCCAGCAGAAGGATCGGGACACCCGGCGGTGAAAAACTGTTTTTT. This codes for CASRRIGTPGGEKLFF.

The J gene is TRBJ2-1, the V gene TRBV11-2, with a tentative D call TRBD2 (6 bases). Germline loops: CDR1 SGHAT, CDR2 FQNNGV. CDR3 length equals 13 residues. V lost 3 bases, J lost 7 bases, and 10 bases lay in between. CDR3 coding DNA: TGTGCCAGCAGCTTCCGGAGGGAAAATGAGCAGTTCTTC. This translates into CASSFRRENEQFF.

This chain uses TRBV25-1 with TRBJ1-6; 8 nucleotides agree with TRBD1. The CDR3 is 14 amino acids. The germline gives CDR1 MGHDK, CDR2 SYGVNS. The ends lost 7 bases at V and 8 bases at J; junction bases unmatched: 7. For the CDR3, the DNA is TGTGCCAGCATCGGGGGACAGGCTTATTCACCCCTCCACTTT. Residues: CASIGGQAYSPLHF.

The rearrangement joins TRBV3-1 (or the pseudogene TRBV3-2) to TRBJ2-3; 7 nucleotides line up with TRBD1. CDR1 is LGHDT, CDR2 YNNKEL, per germline (reference sequence). The junction had 9 bases not matched to a gene; V was cut back by 7 bases and J by 2 bases. CDR3 length: 15 residues. The DNA of the CDR3 is TGTGCCAGCACCGCAGGACAGGCCTCCACAGATACGCAGTATTTT. Translating gives CASTAGQASTDTQYF.

The table lists this clone with a few counts. The chain is built from TRBV27 and TRBJ1-2; 7 nucleotides agree with TRBD1. Germline CDR1 reads MNHEY; CDR2 reads SMNVEV (reference sequence). The trim removed 5 bases at V and 3 bases at J, leaving 3 bases unmatched. This CDR3 spans 13 amino acids. CDR3 nucleotide sequence: TGTGCCAGCAGTCCACAGGGGTACTATGGCTACACCTTC. Translating gives CASSPQGYYGYTF.

The chain links TRBV7-2 to TRBJ2-7; 9 bases fit TRBD1. This CDR3 has 14 amino acids. The germline CDR1 and CDR2 sequences are SGHTA and FQGNSA. Unmatched junction bases numbered 3, after V lost 5 bases and J lost 1 base. CDR3 sequence (DNA): TGTGCCAGCAGCGCCGGACAGGGGTCCTACGAGCAGTACTTC. Amino acid sequence: CASSAGQGSYEQYF.

This clone was seen only once. The V gene is TRBV5-1, the J gene TRBJ1-6, with D perhaps matching TRBD1 (5 bases). The CDR3 spans 15 residues. Germline V gives CDR1 SGHRS, CDR2 YFSETQ. Trimming pared 3 bases from V and 5 bases from J, leaving 12 bases between. CDR3 sequence (DNA): TGCGCCAGCAGCTCACAGGTTTCGGATAATTCACCCCTCCACTTT. This encodes CASSSQVSDNSPLHF. The full variable domain, its missing parts supplied by reference TRBV5-1 and TRBJ1-6, is KAGVTQTPRYLIKTRGQQVTLSCSPISGHRSVSWYQQTPGQGLQFLFEYFSETQRNKGNFPGRFSGRQFSNSRSEMNVSTLELGDSALYLCASSSQVSDNSPLHFGNGTRLTVT.

The chain couples TRBV18 to TRBJ1-1; TRBD1 might be the D (5 bases). V was cut by 6 bases and J by 4 bases, with 18 bases left in between. The CDR3 spans 15 residues. Germline CDR1 is KGHSH and CDR2 is LQKENI. The CDR3 reads CASSEGVIGSTEAFF. The DNA of the CDR3 is TGTGCCAGCTCTGAAGGGGTAATCGGATCCACTGAAGCTTTCTTT.

This clone was picked up many times. The chain has TRBV2 and TRBJ2-1, with 9 bases fitting TRBD2. This CDR3 is 12 amino acids long. CDR1 and CDR2 from the germline V gene are SNHLY and FYNNEI. Trimming at V came to 6 bases and at J to 8 bases, leaving 2 bases not matched to a gene. The CDR3 bases are TGTGCCAGCAGACTAGCGGGCGATGAGCAGTTCTTC. Translated: CASRLAGDEQFF.